This TCR beta chain was obtained from a study of shared clonotypes between healthy human individuals (dated by TCRdb to 2019 to 2021). Describing the broader study: Three men and a couple of women, aged 18 to 49 years, made up the cohort. To increase sequencing depth and limit assay-specific biases, different laboratories used diverse techniques to prepare libraries and sequence TCR repertoires. The study deeply sequenced blood TCR repertoires of several healthy adults to estimate repertoire size and the extent of clonotype sharing between individuals. Between about 0.8 and 8.9 billion PBMCs per donor were obtained by leukapheresis. For each donor, CD4 naive and CD4 memory were each run on three plates, CD8 naive on two plates, and CD8 memory on one plate. Overall study results and their limits: Rarefaction of sorted-subset datasets indicated incomplete sequencing despite the large sequencing depth. Higher generation probabilities were observed for clonotypes shared by all four sorted-subset donors than for non-shared clonotypes. Only blood was sampled, and tissue TCR repertoires likely differ from those in blood. Larger estimated clonotype richness was generally found for naive subsets than for memory subsets. Based on pairwise subsampling, the degree of clonotype sharing among donors was expected to be affected by sequencing depth. Because the study included only a small number of donors, the genetic and exposure-history diversity represented was limited. When several donors were compared, the shared fraction of clonotypes was about 5% for naive CD4, roughly 3.4% for naive CD8, 2.3% for memory CD4, and roughly 0.43% for memory CD8.

CDR1 SNHLY and CDR2 FYNNEI were looked up in the germline V gene. The CDR3 spans 14 residues, from the cysteine through the phenylalanine. Only the CDR3 part of the read is kept: 42 bases, read in frame from the first base. The donors were healthy, HIV-negative adults with no recently reported acute infections or vaccinations. Only Caucasian adults living in Nashville, Tennessee, USA were represented among the donors. CD4+ T cells were enriched by magnetic negative selection, after which naive cells were positively selected on CD45RA and the negative fraction was taken as the memory subset. Blood was collected by leukapheresis, and PBMCs were isolated by Ficoll-Histopaque density gradient centrifugation and then cryopreserved in liquid nitrogen vapor phase. Analytical flow cytometry was used to check the purity and quantity of every magnetically sorted T cell population. Genomic DNA was isolated from every sorted fraction and measured by UV absorbance on a Nanodrop 2000c.

Worth noting for this clone: The specificity of this receptor is unknown. One end of the junction varies from germline; a read error may be responsible.

Using the deep immunoSEQ assay, multiplex PCR amplified TCR CDR3 regions from genomic DNA. Extracted genomic DNA from each cell subset was distributed evenly across all wells of several immunoSEQ 96-well plates, and each plate was treated as a replicate. Each replicate PCR for sorted subsets received around 0.2 ug genomic DNA, equal to around 32,000 T cell genomes. Purified libraries were measured with a Qubit 3.0 fluorometer, size-checked on a Bioanalyzer 2100, and measured again with the KAPA Library Quantification kit. Every immunoSEQ 96-well plate was sequenced on a separate single-read 150-cycle Illumina NextSeq 550 flow cell. The authors' pipeline ran thus. Because only junctional sequences without quality scores were contained in the immunoSEQ output, filtering matching that applied to full-length reads could not be performed. Sequences were annotated with PyIR, a Python wrapper for IgBLAST v1.9, and V/J genes and CDR3 were assigned using IMGT germline references. Reads were removed for weak V/J assignments (E-value above 1e-6), missing CDR3, stop codons, out-of-frame junctions, or ambiguous translated residues. A V3J clonotype was defined by an identical inferred V gene, J gene, and CDR3 amino acid sequence. The percentage overlap between two repertoires was calculated by dividing the number of shared unique clonotypes by the size of the smaller repertoire. Repertoire richness was assessed with RTK rarefaction, the Chao1 estimator, and Recon v2.1 estimates of unobserved clonotypes. For all TCRbeta clonotypes obtained by the gDNA method from several donors, generation probabilities were computed with OLGA. TCRdb holds this immuneACCESS table with in-frame rearrangements only. Some clones are missing; in checked studies, unresolved V genes explain under half, and the rest has no known cause. For V, J and clone size, that table is used; D and trimming come from the DNA. The sample records around 1.1 million clones, 75% to 85% of which are singletons. The ten largest clones take up around 0.6% of the sample.

This receptor was taken from a man aged 18 to 30 in good health. Some clones in this sample may be carry-over from other donors' samples. This receptor chain uses TRBV2 and TRBJ2-7; the D gene cannot be named for sure. Sequencing was carried out using memory CD4+ T cells from PBMCs. Sample cell subset or site, as interpreted from the label and publication: CD45RA-negative fraction. The encoded CDR3 is CANSEGARNYEQYF. The sequenced DNA is TGTGCCAACAGTGAAGGTGCTAGGAACTACGAGCAGTACTTC.